The clone carrying this TCR beta chain was found many times. The data belong to a study of T cell repertoires in cytomegalovirus infection. V was shortened by 0 bases and J by 2 bases, with 12 bases between the two germline ends. This CDR3 region has 16 residues. Per the germline V gene, CDR1 is SGHTA and CDR2 is FQGNSA. TCRdb re-called the reads through MiXCR, storing one row per CDR3 protein. The sample shows tens of thousands of distinct CDR3 sequences, more than 3% of them seen only once. This chain connects TRBV7-2 to TRBJ2-3; D not resolved. The TCR was taken from a human donor in good health (CMV status not recorded). Some clones in this sample may be carry-over from other donors' samples. Sequenced material: PBMCs. The CDR3 is CASSLAGTAATDTQYF. CDR3 nucleotides: TGTGCCAGCAGCTTAGCGGGAACCGCCGCCACAGATACGCAGTATTTT.